This T cell receptor (beta chain) was sequenced for a study of T cells in Graves' hyperthyroidism and ophthalmopathy. PBMCs were obtained from 10 ml fresh peripheral blood. Using RNA transcripts as the source, TCR beta CDR3 regions were amplified. A first-round RT-PCR of the TCR CDR3 used the HTBI primer set. MiXCR, applied by TCRdb to the multiplex PCR reads, yields one record per CDR3 protein. The sample consists of 400,000 to 550,000 distinct CDR3 sequences, approximately 25% of them appearing once. Study-level findings and limits: Progression to ophthalmopathy was predicted a median of roughly seven months early. Most thyroid clonotypes expanded above 0.001 were also detected in blood.

CDR1 MNHEY and CDR2 SMNVEV come from the germline V gene (reference sequence). Trimming cost V 6 bases and J 2 bases, with 13 bases left between them. The CDR3 is 14 residues long. At least ten counts were recorded for this clonotype. Its antigen remains unknown. The sequenced sample was blood. This clonotype originated in a woman in her 30s with Graves' ophthalmopathy. V and J are TRBV27 and TRBJ2-5, with a weak D call TRBD1 (5 bases). CDR3 sequence (DNA): TGTGCCAGCAGCCTGGACACCCTTCAAGAGACCCAGTACTTC. Its translation is CASSLDTLQETQYF.